The present TCR beta chain was sequenced within a study of blood T cell repertoires in COVID-19. Study background: Sample material is recorded as cDNA or gDNA derived from T cells, B-cell-depleted T cells, or PBMCs.

CDR1 MDHEN and CDR2 SYDVKM come from the germline V gene. This CDR3 spans 15 amino acids. J gave up 5 bases and V 3 bases, and 3 bases lay outside the gene matches. Authors' processing steps: For nucleated cells, counts were estimated from reference gene primer amplification. TCRdb keeps only in-frame clones here, not all; method: immunoSEQ multiplex PCR. From that table come the V and J calls and clone size; the DNA was used to work out D and trimming. The table lists roughly 84,000 clones, around 75% of them singletons. The clonotype originates from a woman in her forties or fifties with acute or convalescent COVID-19. The chain links TRBV28 to TRBJ2-1; 11 bases fit TRBD2. The sample taken for sequencing was peripheral blood. The CDR3 loop reads CASSFRLAGNNEQFF. DNA for the CDR3: TGTGCCAGCAGTTTCCGACTAGCGGGGAACAATGAGCAGTTCTTC.